These 2 T cell receptor beta chains were sequenced from one sample in a study of shared clonotypes between healthy human individuals. The data were produced by immunoSEQ multiplex PCR, yet TCRdb's version contains in-frame clones alone and is incomplete. The repertoire holds approximately 240,000 clones, with under 80% as singletons. Sequencing was done on a sample of memory CD4+ T cells sorted from blood. The subset here: CD45RA-negative fraction. The receptor source for this set is a man aged 25 to 40 in good health.

The V gene is TRBV2, the J gene TRBJ1-5; D is unclear. V lost 4 bases and J 1 base, leaving 5 bases between the germline ends. The CDR3 consists of 13 residues. Germline V gene data show CDR1 as SNHLY and CDR2 as FYNNEI. DNA for the CDR3: TGTGCCAGCAGTGCTCGGAGCAATCAGCCCCAGCATTTT. This gives the protein CASSARSNQPQHF.

This chain uses TRBV11-2 with TRBJ2-2; no clear D. There are 14 residues in the CDR3. Trimming took 0 bases from V and 9 from J, leaving 11 bases between them. Germline loops: CDR1 SGHAT, CDR2 FQNNGV. In nucleotides, the CDR3 is TGTGCCAGCAGCTTAGAAACAGTTACGAGGGAGCTGTTTTTT. It yields the protein CASSLETVTRELFF.